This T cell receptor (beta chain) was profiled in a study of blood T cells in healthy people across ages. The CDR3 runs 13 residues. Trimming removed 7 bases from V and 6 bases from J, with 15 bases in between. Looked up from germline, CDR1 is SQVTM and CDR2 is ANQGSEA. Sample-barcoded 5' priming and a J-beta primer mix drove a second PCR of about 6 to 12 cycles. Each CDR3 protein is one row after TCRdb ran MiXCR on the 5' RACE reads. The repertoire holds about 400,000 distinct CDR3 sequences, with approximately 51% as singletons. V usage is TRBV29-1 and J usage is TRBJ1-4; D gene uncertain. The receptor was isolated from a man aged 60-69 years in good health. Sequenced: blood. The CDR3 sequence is CSAGRSQDEKLFF. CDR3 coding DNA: TGCAGCGCCGGCCGGTCGCAGGATGAAAAACTGTTTTTT.